The clone carrying this T cell receptor beta chain was picked up one time. Data came from immunoSEQ multiplex PCR; TCRdb stores just in-frame clones and leaves some out. This table holds about 130,000 clones, roughly 92% found once. This entry belongs to a study of control samples from healthy donors and cancer patients. This CDR3 is 11 amino acids long. The material sequenced was blood. The chain links TRBV21-1 to TRBJ1-1. TRBV21-1 is described as a pseudogene. The TCR sequence derives from a man between 18 and 29 years old in good health. CDR3 in amino acids: CAGSLNTEAFF. In DNA form, the CDR3 reads TGTGCCGGATCACTGAACACTGAAGCTTTCTTT.